This T cell receptor (beta chain) comes out of a study of early stage breast cancer tumors. The data were produced by immunoSEQ multiplex PCR, yet TCRdb's version contains in-frame clones alone and is incomplete. The data contain 30,000 or so clones, approximately 72% of them seen just once; the ten biggest clones take up 33%. Regarding the study as a whole: In about 85% of the 16 patients, blood comparison separated tumor from normal breast.

This clone was counted only a few times. Antigen: not known. Germline V CDR1 and CDR2: KGHSH, LQKENI. Trimming stripped 2 bases from V and 8 bases from J, with 15 bases between. The CDR3 runs 14 residues. The sample taken for sequencing was blood. The clonotype comes from a person aged 45-60 years with breast cancer. The chain uses TRBV18 and TRBJ1-2; possibly TRBD1 for D (5 bases). The CDR3 loop is CASSPSRSAGGYTF. CDR3 coding DNA: TGTGCCAGCTCACCAAGTCGGTCCGCAGGGGGCTACACCTTC.